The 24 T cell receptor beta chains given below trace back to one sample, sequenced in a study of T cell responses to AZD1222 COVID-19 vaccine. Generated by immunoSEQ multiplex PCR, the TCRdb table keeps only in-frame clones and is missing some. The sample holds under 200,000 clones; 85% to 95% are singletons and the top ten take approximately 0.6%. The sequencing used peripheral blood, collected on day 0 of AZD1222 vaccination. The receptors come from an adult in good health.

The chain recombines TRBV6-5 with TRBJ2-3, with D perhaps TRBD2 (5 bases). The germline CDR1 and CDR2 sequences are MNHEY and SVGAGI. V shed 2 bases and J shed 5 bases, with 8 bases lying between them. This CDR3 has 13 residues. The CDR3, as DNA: TGTGCCAGCAGTTACGGCCGGGAAGATACGCAGTATTTT. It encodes CASSYGREDTQYF.

DNA of the CDR3: TGTGCCAGCAGTACTAAAACCGGGCAGGGGGCAAGCGGGAGCATCTACAATGAGCAGTTCTTC. This codes for CASSTKTGQGASGSIYNEQFF. The chain carries TRBV2 and TRBJ2-1; D could derive from TRBD1 or TRBD2 (8 bases each). The V and J ends lost 5 bases and 3 bases respectively, with 32 bases between them. Germline V lookup: CDR1 SNHLY, CDR2 FYNNEI. CDR3 length: 21 amino acids.

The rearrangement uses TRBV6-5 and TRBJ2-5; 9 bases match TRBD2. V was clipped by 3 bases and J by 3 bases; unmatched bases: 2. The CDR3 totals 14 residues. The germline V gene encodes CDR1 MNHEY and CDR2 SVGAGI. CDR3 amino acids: CASSYSGSKETQYF. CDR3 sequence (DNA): TGTGCCAGCAGTTATAGCGGGAGTAAAGAGACCCAGTACTTC.

CDR3 amino acids: CSVERQGDGYTF. The CDR3 region has the DNA TGCAGCGTTGAACGGCAGGGCGACGGCTACACCTTC. The chain is built from TRBV29-1 and TRBJ1-2, with D possibly TRBD1 on 5 matching bases. CDR1 is SQVTM, CDR2 ANQGSEA, per germline. This CDR3 contains 12 residues. The V gene lost 2 bases and the J gene lost 8 bases, with 12 bases spanning the gap.

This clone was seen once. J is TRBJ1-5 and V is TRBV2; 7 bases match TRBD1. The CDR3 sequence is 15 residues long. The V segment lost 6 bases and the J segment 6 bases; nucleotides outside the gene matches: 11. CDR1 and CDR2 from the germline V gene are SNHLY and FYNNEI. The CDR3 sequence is CASRPGQRRSQPQHF. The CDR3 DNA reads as TGTGCCAGCAGACCGGGACAGCGCCGTAGTCAGCCCCAGCATTTT.

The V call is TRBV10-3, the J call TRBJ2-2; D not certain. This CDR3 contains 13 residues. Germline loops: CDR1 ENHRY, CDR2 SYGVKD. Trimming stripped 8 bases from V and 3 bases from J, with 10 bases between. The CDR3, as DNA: TGTGCCATCGGCTGGGGTGACACCGGGGAGCTGTTTTTT. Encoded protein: CAIGWGDTGELFF.

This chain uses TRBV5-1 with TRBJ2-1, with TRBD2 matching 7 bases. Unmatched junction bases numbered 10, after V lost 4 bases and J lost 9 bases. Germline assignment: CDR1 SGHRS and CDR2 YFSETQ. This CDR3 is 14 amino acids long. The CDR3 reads CASSLLWEGGEQFF. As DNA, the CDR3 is TGCGCCAGCAGCCTTCTTTGGGAGGGCGGTGAGCAGTTCTTC.

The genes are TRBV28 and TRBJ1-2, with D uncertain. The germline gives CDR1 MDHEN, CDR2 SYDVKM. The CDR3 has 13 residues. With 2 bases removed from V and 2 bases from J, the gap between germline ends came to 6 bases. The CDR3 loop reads CASSLRSNYGYTF. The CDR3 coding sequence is TGTGCCAGCAGTTTAAGGAGCAACTATGGCTACACCTTC.

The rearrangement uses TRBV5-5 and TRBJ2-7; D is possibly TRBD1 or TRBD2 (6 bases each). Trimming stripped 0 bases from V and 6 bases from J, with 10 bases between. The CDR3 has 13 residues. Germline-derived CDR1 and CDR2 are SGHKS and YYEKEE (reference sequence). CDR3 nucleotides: TGTGCCAGCAGCTTGGCCGGGGGCAGCGAGCAGTACTTC. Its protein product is CASSLAGGSEQYF. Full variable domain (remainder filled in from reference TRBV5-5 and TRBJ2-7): DAGVTQSPTHLIKTRGQQVTLRCSPISGHKSVSWYQQVLGQGPQFIFQYYEKEERGRGNFPDRFSARQFPNYSSELNVNALLLGDSALYLCASSLAGGSEQYFGPGTRLTVT.

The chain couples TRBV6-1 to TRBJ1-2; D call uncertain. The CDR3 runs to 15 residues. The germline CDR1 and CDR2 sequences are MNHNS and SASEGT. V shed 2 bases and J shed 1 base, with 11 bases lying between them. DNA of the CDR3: TGTGCCAGCAGTGAAATCCGGGCTTTTAACTATGGCTACACCTTC. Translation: CASSEIRAFNYGYTF.

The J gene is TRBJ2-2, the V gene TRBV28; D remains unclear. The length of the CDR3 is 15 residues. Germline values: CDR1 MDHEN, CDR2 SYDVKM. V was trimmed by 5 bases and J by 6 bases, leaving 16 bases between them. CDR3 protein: CASSTFQEWAGELFF. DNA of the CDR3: TGTGCCAGCAGTACCTTTCAAGAGTGGGCCGGGGAGCTGTTTTTT.

The CDR3 DNA is TGTGCCAGCAGCCAGAAAGGGAGAAAGATCTACGAGCAGTACTTC. Protein: CASSQKGRKIYEQYF. The gene calls are TRBV3-1 (or the pseudogene TRBV3-2) and TRBJ2-7; D perhaps matches TRBD2 (5 bases). CDR1 and CDR2 from the germline V gene are LGHDT and YNNKEL (reference sequence). The CDR3 loop spans 15 amino acids. V lost 3 bases, J lost 3 bases, and 15 bases lay in between.

The CDR3 sequence is CASSHKDRATGELFF. As DNA, the CDR3 is TGTGCCAGCAGCCATAAAGACAGGGCTACCGGGGAGCTGTTTTTT. J is TRBJ2-2 and V is TRBV14; TRBD1 matches at 7 bases. Germline assignment: CDR1 SGHDN and CDR2 FVKESK. The trim removed 3 bases at V and 5 bases at J, leaving 6 bases unmatched. This CDR3 has 15 amino acids.

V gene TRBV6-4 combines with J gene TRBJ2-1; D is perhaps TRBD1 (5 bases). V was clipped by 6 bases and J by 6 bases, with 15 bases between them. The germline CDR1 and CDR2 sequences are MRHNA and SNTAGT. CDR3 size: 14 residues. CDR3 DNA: TGTGCCAGCAGACCGACAGTGGCCGGCAATGAGCAGTTCTTC. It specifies CASRPTVAGNEQFF.

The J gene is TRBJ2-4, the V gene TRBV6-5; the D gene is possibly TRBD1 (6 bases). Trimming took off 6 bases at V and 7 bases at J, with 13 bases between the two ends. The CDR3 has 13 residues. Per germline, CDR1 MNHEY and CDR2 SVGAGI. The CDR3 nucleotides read TGTGCCAGCAGGGGGGCCATCAAGAACATTCAGTACTTC. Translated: CASRGAIKNIQYF.

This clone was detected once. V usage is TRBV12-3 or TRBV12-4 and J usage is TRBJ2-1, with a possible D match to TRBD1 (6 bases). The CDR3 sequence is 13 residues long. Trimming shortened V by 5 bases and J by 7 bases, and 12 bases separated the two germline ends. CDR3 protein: CASSASRGNEQFF. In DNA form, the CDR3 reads TGTGCCAGCAGTGCCTCCAGGGGAAATGAGCAGTTCTTC.

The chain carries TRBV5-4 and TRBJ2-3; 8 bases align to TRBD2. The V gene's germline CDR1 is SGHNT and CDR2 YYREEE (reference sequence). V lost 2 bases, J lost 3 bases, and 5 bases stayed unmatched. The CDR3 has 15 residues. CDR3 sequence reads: CASSFRGGSTDTQYF. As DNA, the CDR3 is TGTGCCAGCAGCTTTCGGGGGGGTTCAACAGATACGCAGTATTTT.

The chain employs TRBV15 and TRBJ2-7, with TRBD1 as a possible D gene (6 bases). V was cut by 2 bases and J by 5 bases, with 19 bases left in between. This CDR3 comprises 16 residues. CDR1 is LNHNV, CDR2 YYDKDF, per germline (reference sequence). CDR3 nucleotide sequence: TGTGCCACCAGCAGATTGCCAACCGGGACACACGACGAGCAGTACTTC. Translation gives CATSRLPTGTHDEQYF.

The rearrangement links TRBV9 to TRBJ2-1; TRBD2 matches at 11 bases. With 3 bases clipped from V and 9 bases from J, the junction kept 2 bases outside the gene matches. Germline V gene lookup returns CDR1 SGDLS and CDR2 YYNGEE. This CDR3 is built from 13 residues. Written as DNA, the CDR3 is TGTGCCAGCAGCGATAGCGGGAGGGGTGAGCAGTTCTTC. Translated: CASSDSGRGEQFF. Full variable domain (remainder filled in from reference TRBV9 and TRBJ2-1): DSGVTQTPKHLITATGQRVTLRCSPRSGDLSVYWYQQSLDQGLQFLIQYYNGEERAKGNILERFSAQQFPDLHSELNLSSLELGDSALYFCASSDSGRGEQFFGPGTRLTVL.

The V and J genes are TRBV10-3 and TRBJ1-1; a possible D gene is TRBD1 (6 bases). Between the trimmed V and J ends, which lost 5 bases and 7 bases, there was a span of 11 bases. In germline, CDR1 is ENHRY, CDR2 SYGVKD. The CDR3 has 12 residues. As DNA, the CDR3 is TGTGCCATCAGTACGGACAGCTATGAAGCTTTCTTT. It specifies CAISTDSYEAFF.

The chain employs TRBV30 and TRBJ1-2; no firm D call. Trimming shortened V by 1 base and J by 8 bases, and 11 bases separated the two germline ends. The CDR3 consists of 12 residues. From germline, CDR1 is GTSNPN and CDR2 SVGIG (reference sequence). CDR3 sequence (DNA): TGTGCCTGGAGTGGAAGTATGCTGGGCTACACCTTC. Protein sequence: CAWSGSMLGYTF.

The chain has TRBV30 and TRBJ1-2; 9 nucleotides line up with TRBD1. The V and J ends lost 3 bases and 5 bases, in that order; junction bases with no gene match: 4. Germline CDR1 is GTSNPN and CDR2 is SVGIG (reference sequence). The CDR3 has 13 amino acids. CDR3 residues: CAWRWTGEYGYTF. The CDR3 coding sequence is TGTGCCTGGAGGTGGACAGGGGAGTATGGCTACACCTTC.

The CDR3 protein is CASIPRGVVVSGANVLTF. The CDR3 nucleotides are TGTGCCAGCATCCCGCGGGGGGTAGTGGTGTCTGGGGCCAACGTCCTGACTTTC. This rearrangement joins TRBV27 to TRBJ2-6; TRBD2 agrees at 8 bases. In germline, CDR1 is MNHEY, CDR2 SMNVEV (reference sequence). Unmatched junction bases numbered 12, after V lost 7 bases and J lost 1 base. The CDR3 loop spans 18 amino acids.

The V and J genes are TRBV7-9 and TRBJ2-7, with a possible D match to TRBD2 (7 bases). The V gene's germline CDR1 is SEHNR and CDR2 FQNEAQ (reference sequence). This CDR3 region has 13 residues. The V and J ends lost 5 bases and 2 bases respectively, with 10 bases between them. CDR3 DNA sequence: TGTGCCAGCAGCCCGGGGGGCGCCTACGAGCAGTACTTC. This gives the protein CASSPGGAYEQYF.